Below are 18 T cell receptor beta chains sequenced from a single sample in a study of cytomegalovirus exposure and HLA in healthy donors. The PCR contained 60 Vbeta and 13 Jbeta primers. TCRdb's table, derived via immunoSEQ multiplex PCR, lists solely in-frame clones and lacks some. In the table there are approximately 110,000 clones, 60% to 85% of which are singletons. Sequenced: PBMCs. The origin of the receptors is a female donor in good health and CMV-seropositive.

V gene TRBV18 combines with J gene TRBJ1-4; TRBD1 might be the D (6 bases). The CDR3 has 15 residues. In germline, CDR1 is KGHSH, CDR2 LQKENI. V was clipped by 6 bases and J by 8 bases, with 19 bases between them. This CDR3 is CASSPAPGEQEKLFF. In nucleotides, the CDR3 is TGTGCCAGCTCGCCCGCCCCAGGGGAACAAGAAAAACTGTTTTTT. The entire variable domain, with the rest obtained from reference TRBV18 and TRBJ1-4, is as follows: NAGVMQNPRHLVRRRGQEARLRCSPMKGHSHVYWYRQLPEEGLKFMVYLQKENIIDESGMPKERFSAEFPKEGPSILRIQQVVRGDSAAYFCASSPAPGEQEKLFFGSGTQLSVL.

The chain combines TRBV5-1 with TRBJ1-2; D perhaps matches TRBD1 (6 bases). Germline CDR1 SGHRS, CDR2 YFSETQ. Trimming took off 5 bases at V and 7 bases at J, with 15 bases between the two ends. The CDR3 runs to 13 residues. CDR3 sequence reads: CASSMGAQGGYTF. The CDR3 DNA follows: TGCGCCAGCAGTATGGGGGCCCAGGGTGGCTACACCTTC. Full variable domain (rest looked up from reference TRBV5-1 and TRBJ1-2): KAGVTQTPRYLIKTRGQQVTLSCSPISGHRSVSWYQQTPGQGLQFLFEYFSETQRNKGNFPGRFSGRQFSNSRSEMNVSTLELGDSALYLCASSMGAQGGYTFGSGTRLTVV.

The CDR3: CASRHRGIRNEQFF. The CDR3 DNA reads as TGTGCCAGCAGGCACAGGGGGATCAGGAATGAGCAGTTCTTC. V usage is TRBV6-5 and J usage is TRBJ2-1; 8 nucleotides agree with TRBD1. The V segment lost 6 bases and the J segment 7 bases; nucleotides outside the gene matches: 8. Germline CDR1 is MNHEY and CDR2 is SVGAGI. The CDR3 spans 14 residues.

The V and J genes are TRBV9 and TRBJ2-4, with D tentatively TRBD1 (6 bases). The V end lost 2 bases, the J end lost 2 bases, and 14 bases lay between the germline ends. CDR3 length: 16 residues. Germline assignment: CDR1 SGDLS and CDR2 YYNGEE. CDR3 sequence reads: CASSVRGGLSKNIQYF. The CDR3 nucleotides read TGTGCCAGCAGCGTTCGTGGGGGCCTGTCCAAAAACATTCAGTACTTC.

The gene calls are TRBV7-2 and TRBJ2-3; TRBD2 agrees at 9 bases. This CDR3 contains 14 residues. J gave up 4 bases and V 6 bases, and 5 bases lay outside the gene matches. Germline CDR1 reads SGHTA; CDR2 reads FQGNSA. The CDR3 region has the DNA TGTGCCAGCAGTTCTAGCGGGAATCCAGATACGCAGTATTTT. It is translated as CASSSSGNPDTQYF.

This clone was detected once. CDR3: CASRRQGYSNQPQHF. CDR3 nucleotide sequence: TGTGCCAGCAGAAGACAGGGCTATAGCAATCAGCCCCAGCATTTT. This chain connects TRBV28 to TRBJ1-5; 7 nucleotides align to TRBD1. V dropped 6 bases and J dropped 0; count of bases not matched to a gene: 5. Germline CDR1 is MDHEN and CDR2 is SYDVKM. The CDR3 has 15 amino acids.

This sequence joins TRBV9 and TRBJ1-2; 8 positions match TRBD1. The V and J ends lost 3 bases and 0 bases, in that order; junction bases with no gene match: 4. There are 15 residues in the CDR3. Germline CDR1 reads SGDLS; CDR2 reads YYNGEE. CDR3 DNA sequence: TGTGCCAGCAGCGACAGACAGGGGACTAACTATGGCTACACCTTC. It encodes CASSDRQGTNYGYTF.

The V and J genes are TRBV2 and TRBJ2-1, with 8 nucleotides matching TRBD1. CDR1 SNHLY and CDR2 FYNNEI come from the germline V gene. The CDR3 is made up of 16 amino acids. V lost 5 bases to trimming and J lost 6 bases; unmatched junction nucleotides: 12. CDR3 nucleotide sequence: TGTGCCAGCAGTTTCCGGACAGGGCTAAGGGGCAATGAGCAGTTCTTC. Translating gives CASSFRTGLRGNEQFF.

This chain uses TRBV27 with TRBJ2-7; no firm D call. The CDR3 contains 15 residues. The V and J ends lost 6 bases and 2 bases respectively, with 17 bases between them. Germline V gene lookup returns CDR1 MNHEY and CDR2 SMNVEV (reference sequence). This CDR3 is CASSLLGVRPYEQYF. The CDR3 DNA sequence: TGTGCCAGCAGCCTTCTTGGCGTCAGGCCCTACGAGCAGTACTTC.

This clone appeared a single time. The CDR3 loop reads CASSGGTGNVYEQYF. The CDR3 DNA reads as TGTGCCAGCAGCGGAGGGACAGGGAACGTCTACGAGCAGTACTTC. The J gene is TRBJ2-7, the V gene TRBV9; 9 nucleotides align to TRBD1. The CDR3 contains 15 residues. The trim removed 3 bases at V and 3 bases at J, leaving 7 bases unmatched. CDR1 and CDR2 from the germline V gene are SGDLS and YYNGEE.

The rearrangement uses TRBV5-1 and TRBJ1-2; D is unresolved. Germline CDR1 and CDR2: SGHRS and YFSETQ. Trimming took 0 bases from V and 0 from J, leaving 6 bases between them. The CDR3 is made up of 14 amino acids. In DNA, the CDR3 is TGCGCCAGCAGCTTGGACACCACTAACTATGGCTACACCTTC. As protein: CASSLDTTNYGYTF.

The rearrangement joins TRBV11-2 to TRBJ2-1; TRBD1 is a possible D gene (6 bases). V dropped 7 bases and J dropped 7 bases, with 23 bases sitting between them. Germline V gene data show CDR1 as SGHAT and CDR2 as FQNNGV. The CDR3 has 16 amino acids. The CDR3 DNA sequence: TGTGCCAGCACTTGGGGTAGTTCAGGGGTGGGGAATGAGCAGTTCTTC. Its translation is CASTWGSSGVGNEQFF.

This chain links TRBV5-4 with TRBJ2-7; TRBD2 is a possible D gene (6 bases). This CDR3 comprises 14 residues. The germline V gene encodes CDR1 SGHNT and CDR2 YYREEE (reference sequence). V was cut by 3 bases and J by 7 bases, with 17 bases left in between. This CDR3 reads CASSSGYSGTEQYF. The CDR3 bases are TGTGCCAGCAGCTCAGGTTATAGCGGCACAGAGCAGTACTTC.

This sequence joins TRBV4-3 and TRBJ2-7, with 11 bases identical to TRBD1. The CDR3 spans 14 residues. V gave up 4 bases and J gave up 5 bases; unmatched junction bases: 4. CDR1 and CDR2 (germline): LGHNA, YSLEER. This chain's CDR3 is CASSPRTGGDEQYF. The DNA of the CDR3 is TGCGCCAGCAGCCCCCGGACAGGGGGCGACGAGCAGTACTTC.

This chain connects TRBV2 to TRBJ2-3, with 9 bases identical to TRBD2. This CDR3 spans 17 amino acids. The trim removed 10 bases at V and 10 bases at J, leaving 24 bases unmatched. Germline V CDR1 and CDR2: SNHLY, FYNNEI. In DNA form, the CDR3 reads TGTGCCACCAGCCTATTGGGTATCCCGGGACTAGCACGGGCGCAGTATTTT. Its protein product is CATSLLGIPGLARAQYF. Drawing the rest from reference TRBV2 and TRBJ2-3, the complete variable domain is EPEVTQTPSHQVTQMGQEVILRCVPISNHLYFYWYRQILGQKVEFLVSFYNNEISEKSEIFDDQFSVERPDGSNFTLKIRSTKLEDSAMYFCATSLLGIPGLARAQYFGPGTRLTVL.

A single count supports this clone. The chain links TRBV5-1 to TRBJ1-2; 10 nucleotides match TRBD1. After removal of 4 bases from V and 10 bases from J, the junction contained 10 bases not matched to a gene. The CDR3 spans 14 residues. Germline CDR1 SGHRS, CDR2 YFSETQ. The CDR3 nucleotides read TGCGCCAGCAGCCCGGGACAGGGGCCCACCATCTACACCTTC. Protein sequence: CASSPGQGPTIYTF.

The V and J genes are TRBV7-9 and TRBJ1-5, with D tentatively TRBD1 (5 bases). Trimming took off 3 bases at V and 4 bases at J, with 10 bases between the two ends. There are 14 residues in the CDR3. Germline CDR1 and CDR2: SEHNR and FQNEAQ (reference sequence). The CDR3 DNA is TGTGCCAGCAGCTTGGGACTCGAAAATCAGCCCCAGCATTTT. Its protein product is CASSLGLENQPQHF.

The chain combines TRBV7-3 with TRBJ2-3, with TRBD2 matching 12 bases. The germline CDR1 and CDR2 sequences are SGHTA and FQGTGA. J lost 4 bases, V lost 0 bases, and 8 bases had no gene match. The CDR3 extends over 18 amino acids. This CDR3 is CASSLTSASGGASDTQYF. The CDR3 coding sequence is TGTGCCAGCAGCTTAACCTCGGCTAGCGGGGGGGCCTCAGATACGCAGTATTTT.